The 26 T cell receptor beta chains below come from one sample, sequenced in a study of spatial heterogeneity in lung cancer. TCRdb processed the 5' RACE reads anew with MiXCR; each CDR3 protein has one entry. Of more than 9,000 distinct CDR3 sequences listed, 5.5% to 7.5% are singletons. Time point in this sample: sample taken at primary tumor resection. Sequencing of whole RNA from tumor, nontumor lung or frozen PBMC involved no sorting. The specimen was normal lung tissue next to the tumor, collected at surgery. The origin of the receptors is a male donor with early-stage non-small cell lung cancer.

This clonotype has a count of ten or more. The V gene is TRBV27, the J gene TRBJ2-7; D uncertain. This CDR3 has 12 amino acids. The germline V gene has CDR1 MNHEY and CDR2 SMNVEV (reference sequence). Trimming shortened V by 8 bases and J by 1 base, and 9 bases separated the two germline ends. The CDR3 region is CASRSLSYEQYF. The DNA of the CDR3 is TGTGCCAGCCGGTCCTTATCCTACGAGCAGTACTTC.

Relative to its sample, this clonotype is medium-sized. The V gene is TRBV6-1, the J gene TRBJ1-2; TRBD1 agrees at 7 bases. CDR1 and CDR2 from the germline V gene are MNHNS and SASEGT. J gave up 6 bases and V 8 bases, and 9 bases lay outside the gene matches. The CDR3 is 13 residues long. CDR3 DNA: TGTGCCAGCTCCCATCAGGGGGGCGATGGCTACACCTTC. Amino acid sequence: CASSHQGGDGYTF.

The gene calls are TRBV2 and TRBJ1-1; no definite D call. The CDR3 has 11 amino acids. The germline V gene has CDR1 SNHLY and CDR2 FYNNEI. Trimming removed 3 bases from V and 2 bases from J, with 1 base in between. The CDR3 coding sequence is TGTGCCAGCAGTGATAACACTGAAGCTTTCTTT. It specifies CASSDNTEAFF. The full variable domain, its missing parts supplied by reference TRBV2 and TRBJ1-1, is EPEVTQTPSHQVTQMGQEVILRCVPISNHLYFYWYRQILGQKVEFLVSFYNNEISEKSEIFDDQFSVERPDGSNFTLKIRSTKLEDSAMYFCASSDNTEAFFGQGTRLTVV.

Many counts were recorded for this clonotype. This rearrangement joins TRBV10-2 to TRBJ1-1; D unresolved. Germline CDR1 reads WSHSY; CDR2 reads SAAADI. V lost 6 bases to trimming and J lost 0 bases, with 11 bases between them. There are 14 residues in the CDR3. CDR3 nucleotide sequence: TGCGCCAGCAGGCCGGACGGAATGAACACTGAAGCTTTCTTT. Translating it yields CASRPDGMNTEAFF.

This clonotype was seen repeatedly, ten times or more. This chain connects TRBV6-5 to TRBJ1-1; the D gene is possibly TRBD1 (6 bases). The CDR3 extends over 15 amino acids. Looked up from germline, CDR1 is MNHEY and CDR2 is SVGAGI. V lost 4 bases to trimming and J lost 0 bases, with 12 bases between them. The CDR3 loop is CASSSTGSMNTEAFF. The CDR3 nucleotides read TGTGCCAGCAGTTCTACAGGGTCAATGAACACTGAAGCTTTCTTT.

Ten or more counts support this clonotype. This rearrangement joins TRBV2 to TRBJ2-1, with TRBD2 matching over 10 bases. Germline V gene data show CDR1 as SNHLY and CDR2 as FYNNEI. The ends lost 4 bases at V and 1 base at J; junction bases unmatched: 4. The CDR3 is made up of 16 amino acids. The CDR3 nucleotides read TGTGCCAGCAGTGGATCAGCGGGAGGGTCCTACAATGAGCAGTTCTTC. Amino acid sequence: CASSGSAGGSYNEQFF.

This clonotype occurred many times. The chain carries TRBV7-9 and TRBJ2-4; no firm D call. The germline V gene has CDR1 SEHNR and CDR2 FQNEAQ (reference sequence). The CDR3 length is 15 residues. V was trimmed by 3 bases and J by 2 bases, leaving 11 bases between them. The DNA for the CDR3 is TGTGCCAGCAGCTTGACCCGAGGAACCAAAAACATTCAGTACTTC. Its translation: CASSLTRGTKNIQYF. Together with reference TRBV7-9 and TRBJ2-4, the CDR3 gives the full variable domain: DTGVSQNPRHKITKRGQNVTFRCDPISEHNRLYWYRQTLGQGPEFLTYFQNEAQLEKSRLLSDRFSAERPKGSFSTLEIQRTEQGDSAMYLCASSLTRGTKNIQYFGAGTRLSVL.

By proportion, this clonotype is medium-sized (0.01 to 0.1%). CDR3 bases: TGTGCCAGCAGTTCAACCTCCTTGCCCCAGCATTTT. Its translation is CASSSTSLPQHF. This chain uses TRBV27 with TRBJ1-5; D is uncertain. V was pared by 4 bases and J by 9 bases, with 10 bases between. Germline V lookup: CDR1 MNHEY, CDR2 SMNVEV (reference sequence). The CDR3 covers 12 residues.

V usage is TRBV18 and J usage is TRBJ1-1; maybe TRBD1 (5 bases). With 3 bases removed from V and 2 bases from J, the gap between germline ends came to 13 bases. CDR3 size: 15 residues. Germline CDR1 reads KGHSH; CDR2 reads LQKENI. The CDR3 nucleotides are TGTGCCAGCTCACCCGGTGGGAGGGACAACACTGAAGCTTTCTTT. Protein: CASSPGGRDNTEAFF.

This clonotype has at least ten counts. The chain recombines TRBV29-1 with TRBJ2-5; D is undetermined. Per the germline V gene, CDR1 is SQVTM and CDR2 is ANQGSEA. The germline V and J ends were trimmed by 4 bases and 1 base, with 10 bases remaining between them. CDR3 length equals 13 residues. This CDR3 is CSVAGTLQETQYF. The CDR3 bases are TGCAGCGTTGCGGGCACCCTCCAAGAGACCCAGTACTTC.

This clonotype was seen many times. The chain links TRBV27 to TRBJ2-3, with 7 bases identical to TRBD2. The CDR3 is 11 residues long. Trimming at V came to 10 bases and at J to 8 bases, leaving 6 bases not matched to a gene. Germline-derived CDR1 and CDR2 are MNHEY and SMNVEV (reference sequence). The DNA of the CDR3 is TGTGCCACCTTCAGGGAGGGTACGCAGTATTTT. It is translated as CATFREGTQYF.

This clonotype is medium-sized by share. The V call is TRBV6-5, the J call TRBJ1-6; D is uncertain. This CDR3 is built from 15 residues. The germline V gene has CDR1 MNHEY and CDR2 SVGAGI. V lost 2 bases, J lost 1 base, and 6 bases lay in between. CDR3 in DNA: TGTGCCAGCAGTTACGACGGGTCCTATAATTCACCCCTCCACTTT. This gives the protein CASSYDGSYNSPLHF.

This clonotype was counted many times. J is TRBJ2-1 and V is TRBV19, with D possibly TRBD1 on 5 matching bases. CDR1 and CDR2 (germline): LNHDA, SQIVND (reference sequence). V was cut by 5 bases and J by 10 bases, with 12 bases left in between. The CDR3 is made up of 12 amino acids. The CDR3 loop is CASSFQGGEQFF. CDR3 nucleotide sequence: TGTGCCAGTAGTTTCCAGGGTGGCGAGCAGTTCTTC.

This clonotype was detected only a few times. The chain combines TRBV5-1 with TRBJ2-7; D may be TRBD1 (5 bases). V was cut by 0 bases and J by 7 bases, with 14 bases left in between. This CDR3 comprises 14 residues. CDR1 and CDR2 (germline): SGHRS, YFSETQ. The CDR3 bases are TGCGCCAGCAGCTTGGGACAGCTATCTGGGGAGCAGTACTTC. This sequence encodes CASSLGQLSGEQYF.

The chain employs TRBV20-1 and TRBJ1-4, with D uncertain. Germline assignment: CDR1 DFQATT and CDR2 SNEGSKA (reference sequence). This CDR3 is 12 amino acids long. Trimming pared 2 bases from V and 5 bases from J, leaving 6 bases between. CDR3 loop: CSARRLNEKLFF. The CDR3 nucleotides read TGCAGTGCTAGACGGCTCAATGAAAAACTGTTTTTT.

In this sample, this clonotype is medium-sized. V is TRBV6-5 and J is TRBJ2-7; perhaps TRBD2 as D (6 bases). Between the trimmed V and J ends, which lost 4 bases and 1 base, there was a span of 8 bases. Germline CDR1 and CDR2: MNHEY and SVGAGI. The CDR3 spans 13 residues. CDR3 in amino acids: CASSSLASYEQYF. The CDR3 DNA is TGTGCCAGCAGTTCACTAGCTTCCTACGAGCAGTACTTC.

This clonotype was detected only a few times. DNA of the CDR3: TGTGCCAGTAGTATAGGGCCGAGTTCGTACAATGAGCAGTTCTTC. The encoded protein is CASSIGPSSYNEQFF. This chain connects TRBV7-9 to TRBJ2-1, with unresolved D. The CDR3 length is 15 residues. Germline lookup yields CDR1 SEHNR and CDR2 FQNEAQ (reference sequence). V was shortened by 9 bases and J by 4 bases, with 19 bases between the two germline ends. Full variable domain (remainder filled in from reference TRBV7-9 and TRBJ2-1): DTGVSQNPRHKITKRGQNVTFRCDPISEHNRLYWYRQTLGQGPEFLTYFQNEAQLEKSRLLSDRFSAERPKGSFSTLEIQRTEQGDSAMYLCASSIGPSSYNEQFFGPGTRLTVL.

Many counts were recorded for this clonotype. The V and J genes are TRBV7-9 and TRBJ2-7; 7 bases fit TRBD2. With V trimmed by 5 bases and J by 2 bases, 9 bases remained unmatched. CDR3 length: 15 amino acids. The germline gives CDR1 SEHNR, CDR2 FQNEAQ (reference sequence). The CDR3 loop reads CASSPWGGSTYEQYF. For the CDR3, the DNA is TGTGCCAGCAGCCCCTGGGGCGGGAGTACCTACGAGCAGTACTTC.

This clonotype has only a few counts. This chain uses TRBV20-1 with TRBJ2-1; D possibly matches TRBD1 or TRBD2 (5 bases each). From germline, CDR1 is DFQATT and CDR2 SNEGSKA (reference sequence). The CDR3 spans 17 residues. The V end lost 2 bases, the J end lost 0 bases, and 17 bases lay between the germline ends. This CDR3 is CSARRGAGPSSYNEQFF. CDR3 nucleotides: TGCAGTGCTAGACGAGGGGCTGGGCCAAGCTCCTACAATGAGCAGTTCTTC.

This chain links TRBV6-1 with TRBJ1-1, with D unclear. V gave up 8 bases and J gave up 0 bases, with 10 bases separating them. The CDR3 length is 13 residues. CDR1 and CDR2 from the germline V gene are MNHNS and SASEGT. CDR3 sequence: CASSSRVNTEAFF. CDR3 in DNA: TGTGCCAGCTCTTCCCGTGTGAACACTGAAGCTTTCTTT.

This clonotype was detected many times. This chain uses TRBV6-5 with TRBJ1-1; a possible D gene is TRBD1 (6 bases). From germline, CDR1 is MNHEY and CDR2 SVGAGI. This CDR3 is 14 amino acids long. The germline V and J ends were trimmed by 5 bases and 4 bases, with 14 bases remaining between them. The CDR3 spells CASSRTGYSTEAFF. In nucleotides, the CDR3 is TGTGCCAGCAGTCGTACAGGGTACAGCACTGAAGCTTTCTTT.

The table lists this clonotype with many counts. The V and J genes are TRBV6-5 and TRBJ1-5; no definite D call. With 2 bases removed from V and 7 bases from J, the gap between germline ends came to 12 bases. The CDR3 consists of 14 residues. In germline, CDR1 is MNHEY, CDR2 SVGAGI. CDR3 sequence: CASSYRKGGQPQHF. CDR3 bases: TGTGCCAGCAGTTACAGAAAGGGAGGCCAGCCCCAGCATTTT.

This clonotype was counted at least ten times. The chain links TRBV7-2 to TRBJ2-7; 7 nucleotides match TRBD1. The CDR3 loop spans 16 amino acids. The germline CDR1 and CDR2 sequences are SGHTA and FQGNSA. V gave up 6 bases and J gave up 2 bases; unmatched junction bases: 13. The CDR3 region is CASSFDRAKGTYEQYF. The CDR3 nucleotides are TGTGCCAGCAGTTTCGACAGGGCCAAGGGTACCTACGAGCAGTACTTC.

This clonotype qualifies as medium-sized (0.01 to 0.1%). The chain links TRBV7-2 to TRBJ2-1; D gene uncertain. CDR1 SGHTA and CDR2 FQGNSA come from the germline V gene. CDR3 length: 12 amino acids. V shed 2 bases and J shed 13 bases, with 12 bases lying between them. CDR3 DNA sequence: TGTGCCAGCAGCTTAAATCTGGCCACCCAGTTCTTC. It codes for CASSLNLATQFF.

By share, this clonotype ranks as medium-sized. This chain links TRBV27 with TRBJ1-1; D perhaps matches TRBD1 (6 bases). Trimming left V 5 bases short and J 4 bases short, with 11 bases between. The CDR3 runs 13 residues. Germline assignment: CDR1 MNHEY and CDR2 SMNVEV (reference sequence). The CDR3: CASSPGGLTEAFF. DNA of the CDR3: TGTGCCAGCAGTCCGGGGGGGCTCACTGAAGCTTTCTTT.

This clonotype was recorded at least ten times. This chain uses TRBV27 with TRBJ1-6; the D gene is possibly TRBD1 (6 bases). Between the trimmed V and J ends, which lost 3 bases and 0 bases, there was a span of 12 bases. This CDR3 contains 17 residues. Germline loops: CDR1 MNHEY, CDR2 SMNVEV (reference sequence). CDR3 in DNA: TGTGCCAGCAGTTTTTCAACAGGGAGCTCCTATAATTCACCCCTCCACTTT. Translating it yields CASSFSTGSSYNSPLHF.